This T cell receptor (beta chain) was captured by sequencing in a study of CD8+CD57+ T cells in acquired aplastic anemia. Study background: Sorting CD4+ and CD8+ cells gave DNA averaging approximately 2.9 ug.

It was genomic DNA that served as the template for profiling TCR beta VDJ and CDR3. TCRdb ran MiXCR on the reads and lists one entry per CDR3 protein. The data show 350,000 to 450,000 distinct CDR3 sequences, roughly 64% seen once. Trimming removed 4 bases from V and 11 bases from J, with 21 bases in between. The CDR3 is 14 amino acids. Germline lookup yields CDR1 SGHTA and CDR2 FQGNSA. The sequencing sample was made of sorted CD4+, CD8+, or CD8+CD57+ T cells (not recorded which) from PBMCs. The sequence was collected from a human donor in good health, serving as a control. The gene calls are TRBV7-2 and TRBJ2-7, with TRBD1 as a possible D gene (6 bases). CDR3 sequence: CASSSTTTGIEEYF. The CDR3, as DNA: TGTGCCAGCAGCTCAACGACTACAGGGATTGAGGAGTACTTC.